Following are 21 T cell receptor beta chains from one sample sequenced in a study of blood T cells in healthy people across ages. Together with a sample-barcoded 5' primer, a J-beta primer mix was included in a second PCR lasting about 6 to 11 cycles. TCRdb re-called the 5' RACE reads through MiXCR, storing one row per CDR3 protein. The table shows 700,000 or so distinct CDR3 sequences, with roughly two fifths occurring only once. Sequenced input: blood. Receptors were obtained from an elderly man in good health.

The CDR3 DNA reads as TGTGCCAGAGCACCTTCAACGACTGGACAGGGAGGGGGTTACGAGCAGTACTTC. Amino acid sequence: CARAPSTTGQGGGYEQYF. The rearrangement links TRBV6-1 to TRBJ2-7, with TRBD1 as a possible D gene (8 bases). The CDR3 has 18 residues. The germline V gene has CDR1 MNHNS and CDR2 SASEGT. Trimming left V 9 bases short and J 4 bases short, with 31 bases between.

The chain links TRBV10-1 to TRBJ2-1; 7 bases fit TRBD1. In germline, CDR1 is WNHNN, CDR2 SYGVQD (reference sequence). V gave up 8 bases and J gave up 0 bases; unmatched junction bases: 10. This CDR3 comprises 16 residues. CDR3 sequence reads: CASWADRSRSYNEQFF. In nucleotides, the CDR3 is TGCGCCAGCTGGGCGGACAGGTCCCGCTCCTACAATGAGCAGTTCTTC.

In regard to this clonotype: At one boundary the junction diverges from the germline segment, which might be a read error. The rearrangement uses TRBV11-2 and TRBJ2-5; D perhaps matches TRBD1 (6 bases). Germline loops: CDR1 SGHAT, CDR2 FQNNGV. The CDR3 is made up of 14 amino acids. The CDR3 region is CASSQRQDQKTQYF. CDR3 coding DNA: TGTGCCAGCAGCCAGAGACAGGACCAAAAGACCCAGTACTTC.

Comment on this clonotype: This may arise from a read error, as a much more abundant clone is one base away. The chain joins TRBV15 to TRBJ2-7; tentative D call: TRBD2 (5 bases). Trimming removed 0 bases at V and 4 bases at J, with 13 bases between. This CDR3 has 15 residues. The germline V gene has CDR1 LNHNV and CDR2 YYDKDF (reference sequence). The DNA for the CDR3 is TGTGCCACCAGCAGAGAAGGACGGGGTTCATACGAGCAGTACTTC. Protein product: CATSREGRGSYEQYF. Using reference TRBV15 and TRBJ2-7 for the parts outside the CDR3, the full variable domain is DAMVIQNPRYQVTQFGKPVTLSCSQTLNHNVMYWYQQKSSQAPKLLFHYYDKDFNNEADTPDNFQSRRPNTSFCFLDIRSPGLGDTAMYLCATSREGRGSYEQYFGPGTRLTVT.

The chain carries TRBV9 and TRBJ2-1, with 12 bases fitting TRBD2. The germline gives CDR1 SGDLS, CDR2 YYNGEE. Unmatched junction bases numbered 8, after V lost 7 bases and J lost 3 bases. This CDR3 spans 16 amino acids. For the CDR3, the DNA is TGTGCCAGCGAGGCTAGCGGGAGGGTTGGCTACAATGAGCAGTTCTTC. As protein: CASEASGRVGYNEQFF. The full variable domain, rest sourced from reference TRBV9 and TRBJ2-1, is DSGVTQTPKHLITATGQRVTLRCSPRSGDLSVYWYQQSLDQGLQFLIQYYNGEERAKGNILERFSAQQFPDLHSELNLSSLELGDSALYFCASEASGRVGYNEQFFGPGTRLTVL.

The chain is built from TRBV6-2 or TRBV6-3 and TRBJ2-4, with 9 positions matching TRBD1. V lost 6 bases, J lost 0 bases, and 12 bases stayed unmatched. CDR1 and CDR2 (germline): MNHEY, SVGEGT. The CDR3 runs to 18 residues. This CDR3 reads CASSTNPGQGLAKNIQYF. CDR3 DNA sequence: TGTGCCAGCAGCACGAATCCGGGACAGGGACTAGCCAAAAACATTCAGTACTTC.

The chain is built from TRBV7-2 and TRBJ2-1; TRBD1 or TRBD2 may be the D gene (7 bases each). The V end was cut by 5 bases, the J end by 6 bases, with 26 bases between. The CDR3 extends over 18 amino acids. Germline V gives CDR1 SGHTA, CDR2 FQGNSA. The CDR3 is CASSRWDSPGGGGNEQFF. CDR3 nucleotide sequence: TGTGCCAGCAGCCGATGGGACTCGCCAGGGGGGGGTGGCAATGAGCAGTTCTTC.

This clonotype has just a few counts. This chain links TRBV11-2 with TRBJ1-4; no reliable D call. The CDR3 is 14 residues long. Germline loops: CDR1 SGHAT, CDR2 FQNNGV. V was trimmed by 3 bases and J by 7 bases, leaving 12 bases between them. The chain's CDR3 is CASSFEDRLEKLFF. Here the CDR3 DNA reads TGTGCCAGCAGCTTTGAAGATAGGCTTGAAAAACTGTTTTTT.

V usage is TRBV9 and J usage is TRBJ2-3; D gene uncertain. Looked up from germline, CDR1 is SGDLS and CDR2 is YYNGEE. Between the trimmed V and J ends, which lost 0 bases and 0 bases, there was a span of 11 bases. The CDR3 sequence is 16 residues long. Here the CDR3 DNA reads TGTGCCAGCAGCGTAGCTGGGGTGGGAAGCACAGATACGCAGTATTTT. This sequence encodes CASSVAGVGSTDTQYF.

CDR3 loop: CASSDSRPGSNQPQHF. CDR3 DNA sequence: TGCGCCAGCAGTGACTCGCGTCCCGGGAGTAATCAGCCCCAGCATTTT. The chain uses TRBV4-1 and TRBJ1-5; D remains unclear. CDR1 is MGHRA and CDR2 is YSYEKL in the germline V gene. The CDR3 has 16 amino acids. V lost 6 bases and J 4 bases, leaving 19 bases between the germline ends.

The rearrangement links TRBV5-1 to TRBJ1-4; tentative D call: TRBD1 (5 bases). Germline CDR1 SGHRS, CDR2 YFSETQ. Trimming stripped 0 bases from V and 5 bases from J, with 8 bases between. CDR3 size: 14 residues. CDR3 sequence reads: CASSLGQRNEKLFF. CDR3 nucleotides: TGCGCCAGCAGCTTGGGACAGCGAAATGAAAAACTGTTTTTT.

V gene TRBV6-6 combines with J gene TRBJ1-2, with 9 bases identical to TRBD1. The CDR3 extends over 14 amino acids. The J segment lost 4 bases and the V segment lost 6 bases, leaving 6 bases of the junction unmatched. Germline CDR1 is MNHNY and CDR2 is SVGAGI (reference sequence). The CDR3 bases are TGTGCCAGCAGGAGGGACAGGGCGGGCTATGGCTACACCTTC. Translating it yields CASRRDRAGYGYTF.

The chain employs TRBV7-2 and TRBJ2-3; 8 bases map to TRBD1. The CDR3 runs 16 residues. The germline V gene has CDR1 SGHTA and CDR2 FQGNSA. The V segment lost 1 base and the J segment 4 bases; nucleotides outside the gene matches: 7. CDR3 in amino acids: CASSLDAPGGSDTQYF. The DNA of the CDR3 is TGTGCCAGCAGCTTAGATGCGCCAGGGGGCTCAGATACGCAGTATTTT.

V usage is TRBV7-2 and J usage is TRBJ1-6, with a weak D call TRBD1 (5 bases). Per the germline V gene, CDR1 is SGHTA and CDR2 is FQGNSA. CDR3 length: 16 amino acids. With 7 bases removed from V and 7 bases from J, the gap between germline ends came to 20 bases. CDR3 nucleotides: TGTGCCAGCATCAATCAGGGTGGGATTATAAATTCACCCCTCCACTTT. Residues: CASINQGGIINSPLHF.

This sequence joins TRBV7-2 and TRBJ2-3, with a possible D match to TRBD2 (6 bases). The CDR3 totals 16 residues. The germline V and J ends were trimmed by 5 bases and 0 bases, with 15 bases remaining between them. The germline CDR1 and CDR2 sequences are SGHTA and FQGNSA. CDR3 amino acids: CASSLLGGISTDTQYF. The CDR3 bases are TGTGCCAGCAGCCTACTCGGAGGGATTAGCACAGATACGCAGTATTTT.

The genes are TRBV6-5 and TRBJ2-5; D is uncertain. This CDR3 has 15 amino acids. From germline, CDR1 is MNHEY and CDR2 SVGAGI. The germline V and J ends were trimmed by 6 bases and 5 bases, with 19 bases remaining between them. Here the CDR3 DNA reads TGTGCCAGCAGAAAAACGGGTCTTATGGGGGAGACCCAGTACTTC. It specifies CASRKTGLMGETQYF.

As concerns this clonotype: Relative to the germline gene, one junction end is altered; a read error may explain this. J is TRBJ1-4 and V is TRBV6-5; weak D call: TRBD1 (6 bases). The germline gives CDR1 MNHEY, CDR2 SVGAGI. This CDR3 has 16 amino acids. This CDR3 is CTSSYSPSGGRVELFF. DNA for the CDR3: TGTACCAGCAGTTACTCGCCCTCGGGGGGCAGGGTTGAACTGTTTTTT.

The gene calls are TRBV9 and TRBJ2-7; TRBD2 matches at 14 bases. Matching the DNA end better, TRBJ2-5 makes the J call doubtful. The CDR3 has 17 residues. Germline CDR1 is SGDLS and CDR2 is YYNGEE. The CDR3 DNA reads TGTGCCAGCAGCATCGGGACTAGCGGGGGACCCCAAGAGACCCAGTACTTC. Translated: CASSIGTSGGPQETQYF.

This clonotype appeared a few times. The CDR3, as DNA: TGTGCCAGCAGTGAACGAGGCTACAATGAGCAGTTCTTC. Encoded protein: CASSERGYNEQFF. The chain combines TRBV6-1 with TRBJ2-1; no firm D call. This CDR3 spans 13 amino acids. V lost 2 bases and J 3 bases, leaving 5 bases between the germline ends. Germline CDR1 reads MNHNS; CDR2 reads SASEGT.

The chain combines TRBV20-1 with TRBJ2-5, with D perhaps assigned TRBD1 or TRBD2 (5 bases each). V gave up 6 bases and J gave up 5 bases, with 13 bases separating them. The CDR3 is 12 residues long. Per the germline V gene, CDR1 is DFQATT and CDR2 is SNEGSKA (reference sequence). The CDR3 loop reads CSAGVRSETQYF. The CDR3, as DNA: TGCAGTGCGGGGGTTCGGTCCGAGACCCAGTACTTC.

The V gene is TRBV5-1, the J gene TRBJ2-3; D may match TRBD1 or TRBD2 (5 bases each). Trimming took 6 bases from V and 6 from J, leaving 14 bases between them. The CDR3 runs to 13 residues. Per germline, CDR1 SGHRS and CDR2 YFSETQ. CDR3 DNA: TGCGCCAGCATTGGGACCACGGAGGATACGCAGTATTTT. Residues: CASIGTTEDTQYF.